This is a list of T cell receptor beta chains from one sample in a study of T cells in Graves' hyperthyroidism and ophthalmopathy. TCRdb recomputed calls from the multiplex PCR reads with MiXCR, one row per CDR3 protein. This table has roughly 510,000 distinct CDR3 sequences, under 25% appearing once. The sequenced sample consisted of blood. These receptors were taken from a man in his late teens or twenties with Graves' hyperthyroidism. CDR3s leave out the opening cysteine and the closing phenylalanine or tryptophan.

TRBJ2-7 TRBV28 ASGGTGAHLYEQY
TRBJ1-1 TRBV27 ASSPQQGMTTEAF
TRBJ1-5 TRBV2 ASSDAGYQPQH
TRBJ1-1 TRBV2 ASSFGQGATEAF
TRBJ1-5 TRBV30 AWSEGQRGQPQH
TRBJ1-1 TRBV24-1 ATSESSGTGPVNTEAF
TRBJ1-2 TRBV12-3/TRBV12-4 ASSFSRENNYGYT
TRBJ2-7 TRBV20-1 SARAVTSDYEQY
TRBJ1-2 TRBV7-9 ASSSGQDYGYT
TRBJ1-5 TRBV12-3/TRBV12-4 ASSGQGGGNQPQH
TRBJ1-2 TRBV30 AWSRDSRGYT
TRBJ1-1 TRBV12-3/TRBV12-4 ASSLFPENTEAF
TRBJ2-7 TRBV18 ASSSLRRASYEQY
TRBJ1-2 TRBV12-3/TRBV12-4 ASSFRGSGNYGYT
TRBJ2-5 TRBV2 ASGPDSQETQY
TRBJ1-1 TRBV14 ASTEDGRLNTEAF
TRBJ2-7 TRBV6-1 ASAGTGAYEQY
TRBJ2-2 TRBV5-4 ASSLSLHGFEGNTGELF
TRBJ2-7 TRBV6-6 ASSRQVGEGYEQY
TRBJ1-1 TRBV25-1 ASSDLEGAGAF
TRBJ1-2 TRBV20-1 SARVPSNYGYT
TRBJ2-2 TRBV7-8 ASSRRAGGFANTGELF
TRBJ2-3 TRBV24-1 ATSDQSPGPVLVDTQY
TRBJ2-5 TRBV6-5 ASSYRGTSGTQY
TRBJ1-1 TRBV28 ASSLVPRWQGQVRTEAF
TRBJ1-5 TRBV20-1 SATRQGDSQPQH
TRBJ1-2 TRBV27 ASSLVGETNYGYT
TRBJ1-1 TRBV6-1 ASSSTGMNTEAF